This T cell receptor beta chain was recorded in a study of post-analysis software for immune sequencing data. Study-wide results and caveats: Under the F measure, samples that were prepared in one batch clustered strongly together. About five TRBV segments were more frequent in patients than controls; TRBV5-6, TRBV5-1 and TRBV20-1 belonged to this group. The normalized Chao1 diversity of multiple sclerosis patients was significantly lower than that of controls.

Germline CDR1 MNHNY, CDR2 SVGAGI (reference sequence). This CDR3 is built from 17 residues. V was trimmed by 5 bases and J by 6 bases, leaving 26 bases between them. The TCR beta cDNA libraries contained unique molecular identifiers. There were 1 to 10 million T cells, and around 500,000 cDNA molecules came from them. TCRdb re-called the PCR reads through MiXCR, storing one row per CDR3 protein. The data hold 750,000 to 900,000 distinct CDR3 sequences, with around 45% observed a single time. With regard to this clonotype: Its target is not known.

Sequenced sample: blood. The chain recombines TRBV6-6 with TRBJ2-7, with D possibly being TRBD2 (6 bases). The source of this sequence is a girl aged 5-17 years with multiple sclerosis. DNA for the CDR3: TGTGCCAGCAGTCCCTTCCTCCTAGCGCGGGACGATAGCGAGCAGTACTTC. Amino acids: CASSPFLLARDDSEQYF.